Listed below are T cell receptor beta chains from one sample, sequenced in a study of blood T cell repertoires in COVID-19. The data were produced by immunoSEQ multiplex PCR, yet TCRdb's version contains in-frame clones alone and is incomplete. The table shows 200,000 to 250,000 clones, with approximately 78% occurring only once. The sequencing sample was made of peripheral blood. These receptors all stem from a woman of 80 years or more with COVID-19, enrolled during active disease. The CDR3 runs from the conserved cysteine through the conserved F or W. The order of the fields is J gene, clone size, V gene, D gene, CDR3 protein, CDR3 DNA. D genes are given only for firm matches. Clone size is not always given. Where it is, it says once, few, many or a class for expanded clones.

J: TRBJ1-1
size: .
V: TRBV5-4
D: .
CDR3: CASSQKAGGNTEAFF
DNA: TGTGCCAGCAGCCAGAAAGCGGGGGGGAACACTGAAGCTTTCTTT

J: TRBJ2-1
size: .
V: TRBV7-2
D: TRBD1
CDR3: CASSPDRAGEQFF
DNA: TGTGCCAGCAGCCCGGACAGGGCGGGTGAGCAGTTCTTC

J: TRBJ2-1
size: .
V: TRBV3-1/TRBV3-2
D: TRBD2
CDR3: CASSRTSGGPASIF
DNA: TGTGCCAGCAGCCGGACTAGCGGGGGACCGGCGTCGATCTTC

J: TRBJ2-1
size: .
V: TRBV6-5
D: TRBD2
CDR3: CASSWTSGGDEQFF
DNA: TGTGCCAGCAGTTGGACTAGCGGGGGGGATGAGCAGTTCTTC

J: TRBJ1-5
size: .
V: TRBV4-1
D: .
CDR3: CASSQDFLSNQPQHF
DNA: TGCGCCAGCAGCCAAGATTTCCTGAGCAATCAGCCCCAGCATTTT

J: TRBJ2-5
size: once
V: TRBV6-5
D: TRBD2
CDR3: CASSPPSGYQETQYF
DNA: TGTGCCAGCAGCCCGCCTAGCGGATACCAAGAGACCCAGTACTTC

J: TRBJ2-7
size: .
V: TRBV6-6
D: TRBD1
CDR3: CASRATGAYEQYF
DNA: TGTGCCAGCAGGGCTACAGGGGCCTACGAGCAGTACTTC

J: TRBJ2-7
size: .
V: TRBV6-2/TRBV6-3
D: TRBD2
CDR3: CASSSELAGSYEQYF
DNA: TGTGCCAGCAGTTCGGAACTAGCGGGCTCCTACGAGCAGTACTTC

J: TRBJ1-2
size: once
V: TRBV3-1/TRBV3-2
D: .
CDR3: CASSQGVGAARGYTF
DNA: TGTGCCAGCAGCCAAGGGGTTGGAGCCGCCAGAGGCTACACCTTC

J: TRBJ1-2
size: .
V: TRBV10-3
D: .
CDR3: CATALGGDYGYTF
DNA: TGTGCCACCGCCCTGGGGGGGGACTATGGCTACACCTTC

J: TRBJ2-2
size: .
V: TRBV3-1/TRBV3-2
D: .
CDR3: CASSQTTRLGRELFF
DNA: TGTGCCAGCAGCCAGACTACGCGACTAGGCCGGGAGCTGTTTTTT

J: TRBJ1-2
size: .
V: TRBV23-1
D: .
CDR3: CASSQSPGHLHYGYTF
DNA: TGCGCCAGCAGTCAATCCCCCGGACATCTCCACTATGGCTACACCTTC

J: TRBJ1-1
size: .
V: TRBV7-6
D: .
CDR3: CASSPSGGNTEAFF
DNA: TGTGCCAGCAGTCCTTCCGGGGGAAACACTGAAGCTTTCTTT

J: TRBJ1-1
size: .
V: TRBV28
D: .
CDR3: CASSFPHQGAEAFF
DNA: TGTGCCAGCAGTTTCCCCCACCAGGGCGCTGAAGCTTTCTTT

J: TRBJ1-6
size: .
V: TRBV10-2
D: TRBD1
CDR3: CASSEEQGNSPLHF
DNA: TGCGCCAGCAGTGAGGAACAGGGGAATTCACCCCTCCACTTT

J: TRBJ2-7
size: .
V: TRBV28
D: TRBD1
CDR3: CASSLPRTGLDEQYF
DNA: TGTGCCAGCAGTTTACCTCGGACAGGGCTGGATGAGCAGTACTTC

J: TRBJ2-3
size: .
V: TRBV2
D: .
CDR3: CASSFLTTDTQYF
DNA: TGTGCCAGCAGTTTCCTCACTACAGATACGCAGTATTTT

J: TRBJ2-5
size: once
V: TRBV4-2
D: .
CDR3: CASSQWGGQETQYF
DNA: TGTGCCAGCAGCCAGTGGGGAGGCCAAGAGACCCAGTACTTC

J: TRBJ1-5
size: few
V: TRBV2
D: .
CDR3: CASSTGPNQPQHF
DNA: TGTGCCAGCAGTACAGGTCCAAATCAGCCCCAGCATTTT

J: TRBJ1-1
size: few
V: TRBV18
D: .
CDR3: CASSPGEGGAEAFF
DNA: TGTGCCAGCTCACCGGGAGAAGGGGGGGCTGAAGCTTTCTTT

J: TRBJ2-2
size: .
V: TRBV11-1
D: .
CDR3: CASSLFENTGELFF
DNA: TGTGCCAGCAGCCTATTTGAGAACACCGGGGAGCTGTTTTTT

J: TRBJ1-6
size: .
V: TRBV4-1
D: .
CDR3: CASSEERWDSPLHF
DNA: TGCGCCAGCAGCGAGGAAAGATGGGATTCACCCCTCCACTTT